This T cell receptor (beta chain) was observed in a study of T cells after posttransplantation cyclophosphamide. Study observations and caveats: Donor CD8+ memory clones often dominated recipient blood repertoires at later times. TRB clonality was highly associated with recipient CMV seropositivity and reactivation. Tissue-infiltrating T cells from skin or gut overlapped little with blood T cells.

Comments on this clone: Its antigen is currently unknown.

Profiling relied on immunoSEQ multiplex PCR, and the TCRdb table lists in-frame clones only, not all of them. The sample has 66,000 or so clones; around 93% are singletons. Trimming cost V 5 bases and J 1 base; bases outside gene matches: 7. CDR1 and CDR2 from the germline V gene are SGHDT and YYEEEE. This CDR3 is 15 amino acids long. The sequence derives from a woman aged 25 to 45 in good health and a related stem cell transplant donor. The gene calls are TRBV5-6 and TRBJ2-3; the match to TRBD2 covers 7 bases. The sequencing input was PBMCs. Written as DNA, the CDR3 is TGTGCCAGCAGGGGGAGGGGTGCGGGCACAGATACGCAGTATTTT. Its protein is CASRGRGAGTDTQYF.